The 21 T cell receptor beta chains below all came from one sample that was sequenced in a study of response to subunit inactivated influenza vaccine. TCRdb independently ran MiXCR on the RT-PCR reads; one entry per CDR3 protein. The table lists 540,000 or so distinct CDR3 sequences, about an eighth of them singletons. The material sequenced was PBMCs from blood, taken roughly 46 days after vaccination. The receptors were gathered from a man in his forties or fifties who received an inactivated influenza vaccine.

This clonotype was observed a few times. The chain is built from TRBV18 and TRBJ2-5, with 7 bases matching TRBD1. The CDR3 is made up of 15 amino acids. Germline lookup yields CDR1 KGHSH and CDR2 LQKENI. The trim removed 4 bases at V and 2 bases at J, leaving 7 bases unmatched. DNA for the CDR3: TGTGCCAGCTCACTCCTAGGGACAGAGCAAGAGACCCAGTACTTC. It specifies CASSLLGTEQETQYF.

The chain carries TRBV4-3 and TRBJ2-2; D is perhaps TRBD2 (6 bases). The CDR3 sequence is 17 residues long. Germline V gene lookup returns CDR1 LGHNA and CDR2 YSLEER. V shed 0 bases and J shed 6 bases, with 17 bases lying between them. The DNA for the CDR3 is TGCGCCAGCAGCCAAGAAGATTGGAGGGCCTTTCCCGGGGAGCTGTTTTTT. This encodes CASSQEDWRAFPGELFF.

This clonotype has more than one count but fewer than ten. CDR3 bases: TGTGCCAGCAGTTACCCAGGGGCAAGAAACAATGAGCAGTTCTTC. This sequence encodes CASSYPGARNNEQFF. The chain combines TRBV6-5 with TRBJ2-1, with D possibly being TRBD1 (6 bases). V shed 2 bases and J shed 5 bases, with 13 bases lying between them. The V gene's germline CDR1 is MNHEY and CDR2 SVGAGI. This CDR3 is built from 15 residues.

In DNA, the CDR3 is TGTGCCAGCAGTTTAAGGGCGGGAGAGCAGTTCTTC. Translating gives CASSLRAGEQFF. The chain employs TRBV12-3 or TRBV12-4 and TRBJ2-1; tentative D call: TRBD2 (6 bases). Trimming left V 2 bases short and J 10 bases short, with 9 bases between. The CDR3 covers 12 residues.

This clonotype came up a few times. This rearrangement joins TRBV28 to TRBJ1-4, with D possibly TRBD1 on 5 matching bases. The CDR3 has 14 residues. CDR1 is MDHEN, CDR2 SYDVKM, per germline. V lost 7 bases, J lost 8 bases, and 17 bases lay in between. The CDR3 nucleotides read TGTGCCAGCATGGGAGGGGCCGCGCGGGAAAAACTGTTTTTT. Its protein product is CASMGGAAREKLFF.

This chain connects TRBV7-2 to TRBJ1-1, with D possibly TRBD1 on 6 matching bases. The V end lost 6 bases, the J end lost 8 bases, and 13 bases lay between the germline ends. Germline V gene lookup returns CDR1 SGHTA and CDR2 FQGNSA. The CDR3 loop spans 12 amino acids. In DNA form, the CDR3 reads TGTGCCAGCAGAACCGGGACACAAGAAGCTTTCTTT. As protein: CASRTGTQEAFF.

A few counts support this clonotype. This chain joins TRBV5-1 and TRBJ2-3; 7 positions agree with TRBD1. Germline lookup yields CDR1 SGHRS and CDR2 YFSETQ. The CDR3 extends over 14 amino acids. Trimming took 4 bases from V and 2 from J; bases not matched to a gene: 4. The CDR3 region is CASSTGQVTDTQYF. In nucleotides, the CDR3 is TGCGCCAGCAGCACTGGACAGGTCACAGATACGCAGTATTTT.

V gene TRBV4-3 combines with J gene TRBJ2-7; 9 nucleotides match TRBD1. The CDR3 has 16 amino acids. Germline V CDR1 and CDR2: LGHNA, YSLEER. V lost 3 bases to trimming and J lost 2 bases; unmatched junction nucleotides: 8. CDR3 coding DNA: TGCGCCAGCAGCCATCTGGCGGGACAGGGAGCCTACGAGCAGTACTTC. Protein sequence: CASSHLAGQGAYEQYF.

The chain couples TRBV7-9 to TRBJ2-7; 7 positions agree with TRBD2. Germline V gene sequence: CDR1 SEHNR, CDR2 FQNEAQ (reference sequence). The CDR3 extends over 15 amino acids. V shed 5 bases and J 0 bases; nucleotides not matched to a gene: 7. As DNA, the CDR3 is TGTGCCAGCAGCCAGTTAGCGGGCCTCTCCTACGAGCAGTACTTC. It translates to CASSQLAGLSYEQYF.

This clonotype was seen repeatedly, ten times or more. V gene TRBV5-1 combines with J gene TRBJ1-1; D call uncertain. This CDR3 is 13 amino acids long. Per the germline V gene, CDR1 is SGHRS and CDR2 is YFSETQ. V shed 1 base and J shed 1 base, with 5 bases lying between them. In DNA form, the CDR3 reads TGCGCCAGCAGCTTGATTACGAACACTGAAGCTTTCTTT. Translated: CASSLITNTEAFF. Looking up the rest from reference TRBV5-1 and TRBJ1-1 gives the full variable domain: KAGVTQTPRYLIKTRGQQVTLSCSPISGHRSVSWYQQTPGQGLQFLFEYFSETQRNKGNFPGRFSGRQFSNSRSEMNVSTLELGDSALYLCASSLITNTEAFFGQGTRLTVV.

The J gene is TRBJ1-4, the V gene TRBV5-1, with 7 positions matching TRBD1. The trim removed 4 bases at V and 4 bases at J, leaving 7 bases unmatched. This CDR3 spans 15 amino acids. Per germline, CDR1 SGHRS and CDR2 YFSETQ. The CDR3 loop reads CASSRSGTVNEKLFF. DNA for the CDR3: TGCGCCAGCAGCCGCTCCGGGACAGTTAATGAAAAACTGTTTTTT.

This clonotype was seen more than once but under ten times. The chain uses TRBV20-1 and TRBJ1-5, with TRBD1 matching 8 bases. Trimming cost V 5 bases and J 7 bases; bases outside gene matches: 7. From germline, CDR1 is DFQATT and CDR2 SNEGSKA (reference sequence). The CDR3 contains 13 residues. DNA for the CDR3: TGCAGTGCTCCGCAGGGGGCGGCGCAGCCCCAGCATTTT. Residues: CSAPQGAAQPQHF.

The sample holds a few counts of this clonotype. The chain carries TRBV4-1 and TRBJ2-2; 7 bases line up with TRBD2. Germline CDR1 is MGHRA and CDR2 is YSYEKL. The V and J ends lost 1 base and 4 bases, in that order; junction bases with no gene match: 3. The CDR3 runs to 15 residues. The CDR3: CASSQGEGGTGELFF. The CDR3 nucleotides are TGCGCCAGCAGCCAAGGGGAGGGTGGCACCGGGGAGCTGTTTTTT.

This clonotype was detected only a few times. The rearrangement joins TRBV5-6 to TRBJ2-1, with TRBD1 matching over 8 bases. Germline CDR1 is SGHDT and CDR2 is YYEEEE. Trimming cost V 3 bases and J 15 bases; bases outside gene matches: 5. The CDR3 contains 11 residues. The CDR3: CASSSGGTPFF. The CDR3 DNA is TGTGCCAGCAGCTCAGGGGGCACGCCGTTCTTC.

The chain employs TRBV6-2 or TRBV6-3 and TRBJ2-1, with TRBD2 identical over 9 bases. Per germline, CDR1 MNHEY and CDR2 SVGEGT. V trimming: 0 bases; J trimming: 1 base; junction bases outside the gene matches: 7. The CDR3 has 18 residues. CDR3 protein: CASSYSASGVGSYNEQFF. CDR3 bases: TGTGCCAGCAGTTACTCGGCTAGCGGGGTCGGATCCTACAATGAGCAGTTCTTC.

This clonotype showed up just a few times. The chain links TRBV7-8 to TRBJ2-1; 8 bases match TRBD2. V was pared by 5 bases and J by 10 bases, with 16 bases of the junction left unmatched. Germline assignment: CDR1 SGHVS and CDR2 FQNEAQ. This CDR3 has 16 residues. This CDR3 is CASSPMSGRGRTEQFF. The CDR3 region has the DNA TGTGCCAGCAGCCCGATGAGCGGGAGAGGACGTACGGAGCAGTTCTTC.

The chain carries TRBV20-1 and TRBJ2-2, with D tentatively TRBD1 (5 bases). V lost 2 bases and J lost 1, with 11 bases in between. The CDR3 sequence is 15 residues long. Germline CDR1 DFQATT, CDR2 SNEGSKA (reference sequence). CDR3 nucleotides: TGCAGTGCTAGACTAGACAGTATGAACACCGGGGAGCTGTTTTTT. Protein sequence: CSARLDSMNTGELFF.

The CDR3 loop reads CASSPRTGMNTGELFF. The CDR3 DNA sequence: TGCGCCAGCAGCCCCCGGACAGGGATGAACACCGGGGAGCTGTTTTTT. The chain joins TRBV5-1 to TRBJ2-2, with 8 bases matching TRBD1. CDR1 is SGHRS and CDR2 is YFSETQ in the germline V gene. This CDR3 has 16 amino acids. Trimming at V came to 4 bases and at J to 1 base, leaving 6 bases not matched to a gene.

This clonotype occurred a few times. The V and J genes are TRBV29-1 and TRBJ1-4, with TRBD1 matching 7 bases. The germline CDR1 and CDR2 sequences are SQVTM and ANQGSEA. There are 13 residues in the CDR3. The ends lost 4 bases at V and 8 bases at J; junction bases unmatched: 7. In nucleotides, the CDR3 is TGCAGCGTTGGCGGGGACAGCGCCGAAAAACTGTTTTTT. This translates into CSVGGDSAEKLFF.

This clonotype was recorded many times. The V and J genes are TRBV28 and TRBJ1-4; perhaps TRBD1 as D (5 bases). V was trimmed by 3 bases and J by 4 bases, leaving 18 bases between them. Germline V gene data show CDR1 as MDHEN and CDR2 as SYDVKM. The CDR3 spans 17 residues. CDR3 sequence: CASSFLEGLAFNEKLFF. DNA of the CDR3: TGTGCCAGCAGTTTCCTTGAGGGACTCGCCTTTAATGAAAAACTGTTTTTT.

In its sample, this clonotype was seen many times. The chain couples TRBV4-2 to TRBJ2-3; D gene ambiguous. Trimming left V 0 bases short and J 0 bases short, with 4 bases between. Per the germline V gene, CDR1 is LGHNA and CDR2 is YNFKEQ. The CDR3 has 14 residues. The CDR3 loop reads CASSQDGSTDTQYF. CDR3 nucleotides: TGTGCCAGCAGCCAAGATGGAAGCACAGATACGCAGTATTTT.